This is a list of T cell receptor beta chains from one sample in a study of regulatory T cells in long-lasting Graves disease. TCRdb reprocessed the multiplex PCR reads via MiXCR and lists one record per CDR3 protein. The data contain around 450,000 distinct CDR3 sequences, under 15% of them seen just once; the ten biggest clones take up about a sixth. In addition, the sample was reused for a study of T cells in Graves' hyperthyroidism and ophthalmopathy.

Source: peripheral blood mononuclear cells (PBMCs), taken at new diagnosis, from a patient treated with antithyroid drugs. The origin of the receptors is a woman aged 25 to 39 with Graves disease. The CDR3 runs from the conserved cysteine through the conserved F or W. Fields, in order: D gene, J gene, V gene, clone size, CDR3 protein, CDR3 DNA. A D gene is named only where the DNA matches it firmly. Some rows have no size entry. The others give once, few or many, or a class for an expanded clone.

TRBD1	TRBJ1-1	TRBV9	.	CASSVAPQGARNTEAFF	TGTGCCAGCAGCGTAGCGCCCCAGGGGGCACGAAACACTGAAGCTTTCTTT
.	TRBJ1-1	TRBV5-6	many	CASIGWWGGTEAFF	TGTGCCAGCATAGGTTGGTGGGGAGGCACTGAAGCTTTCTTT
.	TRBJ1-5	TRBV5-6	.	CASSFGQPVNQPQHF	TGTGCCAGCAGCTTCGGACAGCCCGTCAATCAGCCCCAGCATTTT
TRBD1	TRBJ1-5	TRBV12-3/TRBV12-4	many	CASSDSRTGGNQPQHF	TGTGCCAGCAGTGACTCTAGGACAGGGGGCAATCAGCCCCAGCATTTT
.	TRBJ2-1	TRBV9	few	CASSLRSGGADGYNEQFF	TGTGCCAGCAGCCTACGGAGTGGCGGAGCTGATGGTTACAATGAGCAGTTCTTC
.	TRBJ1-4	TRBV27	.	CASRRASATNEKLFF	TGTGCCAGCAGACGGGCGTCTGCAACTAATGAAAAACTGTTTTTT
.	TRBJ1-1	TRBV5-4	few	CASSGPGTQAFF	TGTGCCAGCAGCGGTCCCGGGACACAAGCTTTCTTT
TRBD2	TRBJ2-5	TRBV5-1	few	CASSRTSGSQETQYF	TGCGCCAGCAGCCGGACTAGCGGCAGCCAAGAGACCCAGTACTTC
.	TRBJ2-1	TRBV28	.	CAGIRAGLNEQFF	TGTGCCGGCATTCGGGCAGGGCTCAATGAGCAGTTCTTC
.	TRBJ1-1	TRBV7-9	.	CAIQGPEAFF	TGTGCCATCCAGGGACCAGAAGCTTTCTTT
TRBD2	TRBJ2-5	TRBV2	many	CASRGLTTVGETQYF	TGTGCCAGCAGGGGACTAACCACAGTCGGAGAGACCCAGTACTTC
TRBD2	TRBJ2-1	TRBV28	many	CASNFIRGPASTASGRGDEQFF	TGTGCCAGCAATTTTATTAGGGGTCCGGCTTCCACGGCAAGCGGGAGAGGCGATGAGCAGTTCTTC
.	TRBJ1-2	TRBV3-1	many	CASSQGQGLGYTF	TGTGCCAGCAGCCAAGGGCAGGGTCTTGGCTACACCTTC
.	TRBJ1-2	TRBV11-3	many	CASSFAGLRGYTF	TGTGCCAGCAGCTTTGCAGGGCTACGGGGCTACACCTTC
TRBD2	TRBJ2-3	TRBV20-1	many	CSARGGASGRANTQYF	TGCAGTGCTAGAGGGGGGGCTAGCGGGAGAGCGAATACGCAGTATTTT
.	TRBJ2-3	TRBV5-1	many	CASSPLATDTQYF	TGCGCCAGCAGCCCTCTAGCCACAGATACGCAGTATTTT
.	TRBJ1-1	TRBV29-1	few	CSVELYTEAFF	TGCAGCGTTGAATTGTACACTGAAGCTTTCTTT
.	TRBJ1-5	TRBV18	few	CASSPRASGAADYSNQPQHF	TGTGCCAGCTCACCAAGGGCCTCGGGAGCGGCCGACTATAGCAATCAGCCCCAGCATTTT
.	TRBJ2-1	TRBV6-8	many	CASSYPRAEGLWNEQFF	TGTGCCAGCAGTTACCCCCGGGCGGAGGGCCTGTGGAATGAGCAGTTCTTC
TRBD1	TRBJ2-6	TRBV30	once	CARGQGTPGANVLTF	TGTGCCAGGGGACAGGGAACCCCTGGGGCCAACGTCCTGACTTTC
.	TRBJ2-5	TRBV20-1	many	CSAGPRETQYF	TGCAGTGCTGGCCCCCGAGAGACCCAGTACTTC
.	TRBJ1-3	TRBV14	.	CASSQEGYSGNTIYF	TGTGCCAGCAGCCAAGAAGGGTACTCTGGAAACACCATATATTTT
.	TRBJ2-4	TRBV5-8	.	CASTPDGELAKNIQYF	TGTGCCAGCACCCCGGACGGAGAATTAGCCAAAAACATTCAGTACTTC
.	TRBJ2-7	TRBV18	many	CASSPAGIPYEQYF	TGTGCCAGCTCACCCGCGGGGATCCCCTACGAGCAGTACTTC
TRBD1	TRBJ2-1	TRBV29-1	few	CSVDAGTGDRYNEQFF	TGCAGCGTTGACGCCGGGACAGGGGATCGGTACAATGAGCAGTTCTTC
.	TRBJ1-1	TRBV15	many	CATSRAGSTEAFF	TGTGCCACCAGCAGAGCGGGGTCCACTGAAGCTTTCTTT
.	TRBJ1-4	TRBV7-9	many	CASEDSLNEKLFF	TGTGCCAGCGAGGACAGCCTTAATGAAAAACTGTTTTTT
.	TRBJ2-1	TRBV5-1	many	CASMTAGSSYNEQFF	TGCGCCAGCATGACGGCGGGAAGCTCCTACAATGAGCAGTTCTTC
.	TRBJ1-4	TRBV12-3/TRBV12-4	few	CASSGLQGYEKLFF	TGTGCCAGCAGTGGGCTACAGGGCTATGAAAAACTGTTTTTT
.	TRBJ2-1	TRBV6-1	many	CASRTRPYNEQFF	TGTGCCAGCAGGACGCGCCCTTACAATGAGCAGTTCTTC
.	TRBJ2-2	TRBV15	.	CATSRGAGGGNTGELFF	TGTGCCACCAGCAGGGGAGCCGGGGGAGGGAACACCGGGGAGCTGTTTTTT
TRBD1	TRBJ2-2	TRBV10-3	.	CAISPGQGATGELFF	TGTGCCATCAGCCCGGGACAGGGGGCTACCGGGGAGCTGTTTTTT
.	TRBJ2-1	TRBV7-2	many	CASSFRQNYNEQFF	TGTGCCAGCAGCTTTCGACAGAACTACAATGAGCAGTTCTTC
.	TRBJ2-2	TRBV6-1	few	CASSPTVAGELFF	TGTGCCAGCAGTCCAACGGTAGCCGGGGAGCTGTTTTTT
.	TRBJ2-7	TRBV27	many	CASTLWGGGDYEQYF	TGTGCCAGCACCTTATGGGGGGGCGGTGACTACGAGCAGTACTTC
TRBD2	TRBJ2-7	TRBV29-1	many	CSVLPGTSGSYEQYF	TGCAGCGTCCTACCCGGGACTAGCGGCTCCTACGAGCAGTACTTC
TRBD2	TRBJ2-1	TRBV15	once	CATSRDRSSGTPQFF	TGTGCCACCAGCAGAGATCGGTCTAGCGGAACCCCGCAGTTCTTC
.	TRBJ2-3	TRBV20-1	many	CSASWTFGSDTQYF	TGCAGTGCTAGTTGGACGTTTGGTTCAGATACGCAGTATTTT
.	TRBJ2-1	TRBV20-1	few	CSAGLRSYNEQFF	TGCAGTGCGGGGTTGCGTTCCTACAATGAGCAGTTCTTC
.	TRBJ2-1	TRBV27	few	CASSLSDNRAQFF	TGTGCCAGCAGTTTATCAGATAACAGGGCGCAGTTCTTC
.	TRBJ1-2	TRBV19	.	CASSARQPNYGYTF	TGTGCCAGTAGTGCTAGGCAGCCTAACTATGGCTACACCTTC
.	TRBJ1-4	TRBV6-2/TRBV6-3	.	CASSYSSAADATNEKLFF	TGTGCCAGCAGTTATAGTTCGGCAGCTGATGCAACTAATGAAAAACTGTTTTTT
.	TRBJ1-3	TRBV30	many	CAWSVPTGVSGNTIYF	TGTGCCTGGAGTGTACCGACGGGGGTCTCTGGAAACACCATATATTTT
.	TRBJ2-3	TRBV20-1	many	CSAYREPDRSTDTQYF	TGCAGTGCATACAGAGAACCCGACAGAAGCACAGATACGCAGTATTTT
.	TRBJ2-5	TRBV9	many	CASSVAGAEVETQYF	TGTGCCAGCAGCGTAGCGGGAGCCGAGGTAGAGACCCAGTACTTC